What follows are 26 T cell receptor beta chains derived from one specimen sequenced in a study of cytomegalovirus exposure and HLA in healthy donors. Clones were read by immunoSEQ multiplex PCR, and TCRdb kept only the in-frame ones, dropping some. The table records about 110,000 clones, 70% to 90% of them present only once. Material for sequencing was PBMCs. The receptors were gathered from a woman under 30 in good health and CMV-seropositive.

CDR3 sequence reads: CASSLTSGRQETQYF. The CDR3 nucleotides read TGTGCCAGCAGCTTGACTAGCGGGAGACAAGAGACCCAGTACTTC. V is TRBV5-4 and J is TRBJ2-5, with 11 positions matching TRBD2. This CDR3 is built from 15 residues. The J segment lost 2 bases and the V segment lost 1 base, leaving 1 base of the junction unmatched. Germline assignment: CDR1 SGHNT and CDR2 YYREEE (reference sequence).

V usage is TRBV19 and J usage is TRBJ1-5; 8 nucleotides agree with TRBD1. CDR3 length: 16 amino acids. V was clipped by 3 bases and J by 7 bases; unmatched bases: 11. Germline V lookup: CDR1 LNHDA, CDR2 SQIVND (reference sequence). The CDR3 DNA is TGTGCCAGTAGTATTATTCGTATGACAGGGGAACAGCCCCAGCATTTT. It codes for CASSIIRMTGEQPQHF.

In this sample, this clone turned up once. This chain joins TRBV6-1 and TRBJ2-1; the D is unclear. Germline-derived CDR1 and CDR2 are MNHNS and SASEGT. The CDR3 spans 15 residues. V lost 3 bases and J 4 bases, leaving 13 bases between the germline ends. CDR3 in amino acids: CASSEGKAIYNEQFF. CDR3 nucleotide sequence: TGTGCCAGCAGTGAGGGCAAGGCTATATACAATGAGCAGTTCTTC.

The rearrangement joins TRBV5-4 to TRBJ2-1; TRBD2 matches at 12 bases. Germline values: CDR1 SGHNT, CDR2 YYREEE (reference sequence). There are 16 residues in the CDR3. V shed 4 bases and J 5 bases; nucleotides not matched to a gene: 7. The CDR3 DNA reads as TGTGCCAGCAGCATAAGACTAGCGGGAGCGGACAATGAGCAGTTCTTC. Its protein is CASSIRLAGADNEQFF.

Only one count was recorded for this clone. The chain employs TRBV7-8 and TRBJ2-7, with TRBD1 matching 7 bases. After removal of 5 bases from V and 6 bases from J, the junction contained 13 bases not matched to a gene. Germline CDR1 and CDR2: SGHVS and FQNEAQ. The CDR3 has 15 amino acids. The CDR3 DNA follows: TGTGCCAGCAGCGCCCTGACAGGGTACGATGGCGAGCAGTACTTC. This translates into CASSALTGYDGEQYF.

V and J are TRBV5-4 and TRBJ2-5; D is unresolved. Germline CDR1 SGHNT, CDR2 YYREEE (reference sequence). The CDR3 length is 14 residues. Deletions cut 6 bases from V and 6 bases from J, with 18 bases between. In nucleotides, the CDR3 is TGTGCCAGCAACCCCCGCGGTAAGAAGAAGACCCAGTACTTC. Translated: CASNPRGKKKTQYF.

The chain recombines TRBV6-1 with TRBJ1-1; weak D call: TRBD1 (6 bases). Germline V gives CDR1 MNHNS, CDR2 SASEGT. V was cut by 6 bases and J by 1 base, with 9 bases left in between. The CDR3 totals 13 residues. For the CDR3, the DNA is TGTGCCAGCAGGACCAGGGGGAACACTGAAGCTTTCTTT. Its protein is CASRTRGNTEAFF.

J is TRBJ1-4 and V is TRBV6-7; possibly TRBD1 for D (6 bases). TRBV6-7 is an ORF for which the function is uncertain. This CDR3 has 13 residues. Trimming took off 6 bases at V and 8 bases at J, with 13 bases between the two ends. CDR3 DNA sequence: TGTGCCAGCAGCCTGACAGGCCCCGAAAAACTGTTTTTT. This codes for CASSLTGPEKLFF.

The chain couples TRBV9 to TRBJ2-2, with 8 positions matching TRBD1. Germline CDR1 SGDLS, CDR2 YYNGEE. CDR3 size: 16 residues. V lost 3 bases and J lost 5; bases outside the gene matches: 9. CDR3 DNA: TGTGCCAGCAGCGGCCGGACAGGGATTGGGACCGGGGAGCTGTTTTTT. This sequence encodes CASSGRTGIGTGELFF.

This clone was recorded once. This chain uses TRBV28 with TRBJ1-5, with D possibly TRBD1 on 5 matching bases. CDR3 length: 15 residues. The V and J ends lost 3 bases and 4 bases respectively, with 13 bases between them. CDR1 is MDHEN, CDR2 SYDVKM, per germline. CDR3 residues: CASSLGQTNNQPQHF. CDR3 DNA: TGTGCCAGCAGTTTGGGGCAGACGAATAATCAGCCCCAGCATTTT.

The chain uses TRBV14 and TRBJ2-1; weak D call: TRBD2 (5 bases). This CDR3 region has 16 residues. The ends were cut back, 6 bases at V and 7 bases at J, with 22 bases in the middle. Germline V lookup: CDR1 SGHDN, CDR2 FVKESK. The CDR3 DNA is TGTGCCAGCAGTCCCCGGTTGATGGGAACGGGGAATGAGCAGTTCTTC. Its protein is CASSPRLMGTGNEQFF.

The count of this clone is one. The chain joins TRBV7-6 to TRBJ1-6; 8 positions match TRBD1. J was trimmed by 8 bases and V by 1 base; bases with no gene match: 4. The CDR3 loop spans 15 amino acids. The germline gives CDR1 SGHVS, CDR2 FNYEAQ. For the CDR3, the DNA is TGTGCCAGCAGCTTAGGGACAGGGAGTTATTCACCCCTCCACTTT. Its translation: CASSLGTGSYSPLHF. The variable domain in full, with the rest retrieved from reference TRBV7-6 and TRBJ1-6, is GAGVSQSPRYKVTKRGQDVALRCDPISGHVSLYWYRQALGQGPEFLTYFNYEAQQDKSGLPNDRFSAERPEGSISTLTIQRTEQRDSAMYRCASSLGTGSYSPLHFGNGTRLTVT.

The chain is built from TRBV2 and TRBJ2-5; weak D call: TRBD1 (6 bases). V was cut by 7 bases and J by 5 bases, with 17 bases left in between. This CDR3 contains 14 residues. Germline V gene sequence: CDR1 SNHLY, CDR2 FYNNEI. The CDR3 DNA reads as TGTGCCAGCATTAATGGGCGGCAGGGGGAGACCCAGTACTTC. Amino acid sequence: CASINGRQGETQYF.

The chain recombines TRBV11-2 with TRBJ1-3; D remains ambiguous. Germline values: CDR1 SGHAT, CDR2 FQNNGV. V lost 2 bases to trimming and J lost 0 bases, with 11 bases between them. The CDR3 totals 16 residues. The CDR3 sequence: CASSLRSRDSGNTIYF. In DNA form, the CDR3 reads TGTGCCAGCAGCTTAAGGTCCCGGGACTCTGGAAACACCATATATTTT.

V usage is TRBV28 and J usage is TRBJ1-1; D is possibly TRBD1 (6 bases). This CDR3 has 14 amino acids. Germline values: CDR1 MDHEN, CDR2 SYDVKM. The V end was cut by 5 bases, the J end by 0 bases, with 10 bases between. The CDR3: CASSSGGLNTEAFF. Here the CDR3 DNA reads TGTGCCAGCAGTAGCGGGGGCTTGAACACTGAAGCTTTCTTT.

The J gene is TRBJ1-2, the V gene TRBV27; possibly TRBD1 for D (6 bases). The CDR3 length is 16 residues. The V end lost 5 bases, the J end lost 5 bases, and 21 bases lay between the germline ends. Germline loops: CDR1 MNHEY, CDR2 SMNVEV (reference sequence). The DNA for the CDR3 is TGTGCCAGCAGTCCTCAATCCGGGACACCGGCTTATGGCTACACCTTC. Protein product: CASSPQSGTPAYGYTF.

The chain recombines TRBV28 with TRBJ1-2, with D uncertain. Trimming removed 6 bases at V and 7 bases at J, with 9 bases between. Germline CDR1 MDHEN, CDR2 SYDVKM. The length of the CDR3 is 11 residues. The CDR3, as DNA: TGTGCCAGCAGGTTTTCAGGTGGCTACACCTTC. Amino acids: CASRFSGGYTF.

The gene calls are TRBV25-1 and TRBJ1-1; D not certain. Germline values: CDR1 MGHDK, CDR2 SYGVNS. This CDR3 is built from 14 residues. The V gene lost 5 bases and the J gene lost 1 base, with 11 bases spanning the gap. The CDR3 sequence: CASSHLTGNTEAFF. CDR3 in DNA: TGTGCCAGCAGTCACCTGACGGGGAACACTGAAGCTTTCTTT. Together with reference TRBV25-1 and TRBJ1-1, the CDR3 gives the full variable domain: EADIYQTPRYLVIGTGKKITLECSQTMGHDKMYWYQQDPGMELHLIHYSYGVNSTEKGDLSSESTVSRIRTEHFPLTLESARPSHTSQYLCASSHLTGNTEAFFGQGTRLTVV.

The chain links TRBV11-3 to TRBJ2-7; D perhaps matches TRBD1 (6 bases). Trimming left V 3 bases short and J 1 base short, with 16 bases between. The CDR3 is 16 amino acids. The germline CDR1 and CDR2 sequences are SGHNT and YENEEA. CDR3 region: CASSFFVGRGSYEQYF. As DNA, the CDR3 is TGTGCCAGCAGCTTTTTCGTTGGCAGGGGATCCTACGAGCAGTACTTC.

The chain has TRBV30 and TRBJ1-3, with 8 positions matching TRBD1. CDR3 size: 15 residues. J gave up 4 bases and V 4 bases, and 9 bases lay outside the gene matches. Germline assignment: CDR1 GTSNPN and CDR2 SVGIG (reference sequence). DNA of the CDR3: TGTGCCTGGATTGGTCAGGGGGCGTCAGGAAACACCATATATTTT. Its protein product is CAWIGQGASGNTIYF.

The gene calls are TRBV30 and TRBJ1-1; TRBD1 aligns across 8 bases. CDR3 size: 13 residues. The junction had 6 bases not matched to a gene; V was cut back by 5 bases and J by 4 bases. CDR1 and CDR2 (germline): GTSNPN, SVGIG (reference sequence). CDR3 sequence: CAWELTGATEAFF. CDR3 in DNA: TGTGCCTGGGAGTTGACAGGGGCCACTGAAGCTTTCTTT.

The chain has TRBV9 and TRBJ1-6; TRBD1 matches at 8 bases. The V gene's germline CDR1 is SGDLS and CDR2 YYNGEE. The CDR3 consists of 15 residues. J was trimmed by 9 bases and V by 3 bases; bases with no gene match: 8. Here the CDR3 DNA reads TGTGCCAGCAGCGCCGGACAGGGATCCTCTTCACCCCTCCACTTT. Translating it yields CASSAGQGSSSPLHF.

This chain joins TRBV5-1 and TRBJ2-1; D is possibly TRBD2 (6 bases). V was trimmed by 4 bases and J by 8 bases, leaving 16 bases between them. The CDR3 has 14 amino acids. Germline V gene lookup returns CDR1 SGHRS and CDR2 YFSETQ. The CDR3 DNA reads as TGCGCCAGCAGCATTACCCTAGGGGAGGATGAGCAGTTCTTC. It is translated as CASSITLGEDEQFF.

The chain employs TRBV11-3 and TRBJ1-1, with TRBD1 as a possible D gene (6 bases). This CDR3 has 15 amino acids. CDR1 is SGHNT, CDR2 YENEEA, per germline. The V end lost 4 bases, the J end lost 0 bases, and 12 bases lay between the germline ends. This CDR3 is CASSSGQGLNTEAFF. The CDR3 coding sequence is TGTGCCAGCAGCTCTGGGCAGGGGTTGAACACTGAAGCTTTCTTT.

The chain recombines TRBV20-1 with TRBJ1-2; D may be TRBD1 (6 bases). The V end lost 7 bases, the J end lost 6 bases, and 12 bases lay between the germline ends. This CDR3 contains 11 residues. CDR1 is DFQATT and CDR2 is SNEGSKA in the germline V gene (reference sequence). Here the CDR3 DNA reads TGCAGTGTCCTACAGGGAGATGGCTACACCTTC. Its protein is CSVLQGDGYTF.

The genes are TRBV30 and TRBJ2-3; D uncertain. Germline lookup yields CDR1 GTSNPN and CDR2 SVGIG (reference sequence). CDR3 length: 13 amino acids. V was cut by 7 bases and J by 2 bases, with 13 bases left in between. Here the CDR3 DNA reads TGTGCCTCCTCTAAACTAAACACAGATACGCAGTATTTT. It specifies CASSKLNTDTQYF.